This T cell receptor (beta chain) was found in a study of human T cells and chemical hapten exposure. Turning to the study itself: Diagnoses of alopecia areata, totalis or universalis occurred in mostly female patients. Yields of TCR per sample differed, chiefly owing to small differences in pooled library volume.

This sample's time point: patch test 2, 6 weeks after DPC sensitization. The sample's treatment: therapeutic diphenylcyclopropenone sensitization with weekly scalp DPC. The total RNA was obtained from whole blood that was not fractionated. One entry per CDR3 protein results from TCRdb running MiXCR on the RACE reads. Seen here are about 350,000 distinct CDR3 sequences, more than 5% observed once, and the top ten hold around 5.8%. This clonotype was detected ten times or more. Antigen: not known. Study-wide results and limits: After DPC sensitization, TCRs above 1 in 1000 frequency showed no change.

The specimen was whole blood, collected in connection with sensitization to the hapten diphenylcyclopropenone (DPC). The sequence was obtained from a woman younger than 35 with alopecia areata. Some clones in this sample may be carry-over from other donors' samples.

CDR3 sequence: CASSLEGMDSPLHF. CDR3 nucleotides: TGCGCCAGCAGCTTAGAGGGTATGGATTCACCCCTCCACTTT. The chain recombines TRBV5-1 with TRBJ1-6; D gene ambiguous. V lost 2 bases, J lost 8 bases, and 11 bases lay in between. The CDR3 loop spans 14 amino acids. The germline gives CDR1 SGHRS, CDR2 YFSETQ.